This TCR beta chain was recovered during a study of PD-1 blockade in classical Hodgkin lymphoma. Study-wide points: Newly diagnosed patients reportedly had lower baseline TCR diversity than healthy donors. What caused the repertoire differences, perhaps disease activity or prior therapy, remains undefined. Anyone who began nivolumab under 1 year after ASCT was excluded.

As concerns this clone: Its antigen is not known.

The V gene lost 4 bases and the J gene lost 2 bases, with 12 bases spanning the gap. The V gene's germline CDR1 is MNHEY and CDR2 SMNVEV (reference sequence). The CDR3 spans 14 residues. Method: immunoSEQ multiplex PCR; TCRdb's copy keeps in-frame clones and lacks some. The sample includes 90,000 to 100,000 clones, just under 95% of them seen just once. Every patient relapsed after autologous stem cell transplantation, and brentuximab vedotin exposure varied. Best responses included complete response and partial response; otherwise, the best response was progressive disease. Source: peripheral blood mononuclear cells (PBMCs), taken at baseline. The J gene is TRBJ2-7, the V gene TRBV27; D is possibly TRBD2 (5 bases). The clonotype comes from a human donor with classical Hodgkin lymphoma. CDR3 region: CASSWTVGTYEQYF. CDR3 sequence (DNA): TGTGCCAGCAGTTGGACTGTTGGGACCTACGAGCAGTACTTC.